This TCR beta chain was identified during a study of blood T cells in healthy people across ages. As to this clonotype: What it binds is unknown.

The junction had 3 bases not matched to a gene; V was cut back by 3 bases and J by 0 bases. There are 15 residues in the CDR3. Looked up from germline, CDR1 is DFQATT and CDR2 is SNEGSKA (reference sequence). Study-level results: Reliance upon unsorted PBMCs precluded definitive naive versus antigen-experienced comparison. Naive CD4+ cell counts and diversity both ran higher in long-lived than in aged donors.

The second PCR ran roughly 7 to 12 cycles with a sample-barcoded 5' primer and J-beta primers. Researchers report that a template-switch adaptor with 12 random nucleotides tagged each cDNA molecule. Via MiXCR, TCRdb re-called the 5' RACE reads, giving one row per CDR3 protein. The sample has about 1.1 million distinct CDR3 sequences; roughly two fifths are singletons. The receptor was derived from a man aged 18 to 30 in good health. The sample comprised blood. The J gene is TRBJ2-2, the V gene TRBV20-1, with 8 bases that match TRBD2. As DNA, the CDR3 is TGCAGTGCTAGCCTTAGCGGGACGAACACCGGGGAGCTGTTTTTT. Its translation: CSASLSGTNTGELFF.